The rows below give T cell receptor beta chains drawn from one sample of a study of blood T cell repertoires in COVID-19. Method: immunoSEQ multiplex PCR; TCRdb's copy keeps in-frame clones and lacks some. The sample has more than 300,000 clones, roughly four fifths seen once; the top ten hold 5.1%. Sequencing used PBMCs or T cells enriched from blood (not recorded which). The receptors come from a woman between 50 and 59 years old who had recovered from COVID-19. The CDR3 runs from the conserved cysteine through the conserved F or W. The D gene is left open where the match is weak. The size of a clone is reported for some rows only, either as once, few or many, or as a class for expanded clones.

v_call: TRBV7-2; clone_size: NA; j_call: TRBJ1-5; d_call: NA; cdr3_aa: CASSSGIQPQHF; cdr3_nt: TGTGCCAGCAGCTCAGGAATTCAGCCCCAGCATTTT
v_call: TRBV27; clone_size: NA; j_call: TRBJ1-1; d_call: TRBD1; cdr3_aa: CASSLRVTGGGNTEAFF; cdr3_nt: TGTGCCAGCAGTTTAAGGGTTACAGGGGGTGGGAACACTGAAGCTTTCTTT
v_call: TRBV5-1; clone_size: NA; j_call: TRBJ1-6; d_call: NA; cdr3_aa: CASSLSGLSDSPLHF; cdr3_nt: TGCGCCAGCAGCTTGTCGGGACTATCGGATTCACCCCTCCACTTT
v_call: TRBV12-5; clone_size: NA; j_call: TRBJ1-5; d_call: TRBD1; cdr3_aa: CASGLAKTGVHNSNQPQHF; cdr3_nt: TGTGCTAGTGGTTTGGCCAAGACAGGGGTCCATAATAGCAATCAGCCCCAGCATTTT
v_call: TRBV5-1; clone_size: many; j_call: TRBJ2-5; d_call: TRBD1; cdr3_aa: CASRDRGTPGETQYF; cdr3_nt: TGCGCCAGCAGGGACAGGGGCACTCCCGGGGAGACCCAGTACTTC
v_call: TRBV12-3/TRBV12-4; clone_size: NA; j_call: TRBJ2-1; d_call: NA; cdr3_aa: CASSLSGNNEQFF; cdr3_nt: TGTGCCAGCAGTTTGTCAGGTAACAATGAGCAGTTCTTC
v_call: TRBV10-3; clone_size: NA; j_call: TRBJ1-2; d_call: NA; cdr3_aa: CAMGNRESNYGYTF; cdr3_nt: TGTGCCATGGGTAACAGGGAGTCTAACTATGGCTACACCTTC
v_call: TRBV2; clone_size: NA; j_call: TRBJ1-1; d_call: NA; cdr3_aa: CASIFLSEEAFF; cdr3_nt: TGTGCCAGCATATTCCTGAGTGAGGAAGCTTTCTTT
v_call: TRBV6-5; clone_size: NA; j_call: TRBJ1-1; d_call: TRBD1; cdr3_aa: CASSYLQGIEAFF; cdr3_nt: TGTGCCAGCAGTTACCTACAGGGGATTGAAGCTTTCTTT
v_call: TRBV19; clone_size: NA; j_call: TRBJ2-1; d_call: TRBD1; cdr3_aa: CASSYGAGTGYNEQFF; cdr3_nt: TGTGCCAGTAGTTACGGAGCCGGGACAGGATACAATGAGCAGTTCTTC